Below, 25 T cell receptor beta chains from the same sample are listed, as sequenced in a study of blood T cells in healthy people across ages. A J-beta primer mix and a sample-barcoded 5' primer were used in a second PCR of roughly 7 to 12 cycles. TCRdb processed the 5' RACE reads anew with MiXCR; each CDR3 protein has one entry. The sample lists 700,000 to 850,000 distinct CDR3 sequences; roughly 50% were seen once. The sequenced sample was blood. These receptors originate from a man aged 80 or over in good health.

In its sample, this clonotype was seen a few times. The V call is TRBV6-1, the J call TRBJ2-7, with 14 bases identical to TRBD2. The germline V gene has CDR1 MNHNS and CDR2 SASEGT. The CDR3 totals 19 residues. V dropped 4 bases and J dropped 2; count of bases not matched to a gene: 13. The CDR3: CASSVGTSGSSSITYEQYF. CDR3 sequence (DNA): TGTGCCAGCAGTGTCGGGACTAGCGGGAGTTCGTCTATTACCTACGAGCAGTACTTC.

This clonotype was recorded a few times. The chain uses TRBV10-3 and TRBJ2-7, with D perhaps being TRBD1 or TRBD2 (5 bases each). Germline-derived CDR1 and CDR2 are ENHRY and SYGVKD. V lost 6 bases, J lost 4 bases, and 10 bases lay in between. The length of the CDR3 is 12 residues. The CDR3 reads CAIRPGSYEQYF. The CDR3 DNA follows: TGTGCCATCAGGCCAGGGAGTTACGAGCAGTACTTC.

This sequence joins TRBV5-6 and TRBJ2-7, with D unresolved. The CDR3 contains 15 residues. Trimming cost V 0 bases and J 2 bases, with 12 bases left between them. Germline V gene sequence: CDR1 SGHDT, CDR2 YYEEEE. CDR3 DNA sequence: TGTGCCAGCAGCTTGGAAGTCTCTCCTACCTACGAGCAGTACTTC. Its protein product is CASSLEVSPTYEQYF.

The chain recombines TRBV7-9 with TRBJ2-7, with 7 nucleotides matching TRBD2. The CDR3 runs 16 residues. The trim removed 5 bases at V and 2 bases at J, leaving 12 bases unmatched. Germline values: CDR1 SEHNR, CDR2 FQNEAQ (reference sequence). CDR3 region: CASSPHLGLAAYEQYF. The CDR3 nucleotides read TGTGCCAGCAGCCCTCACTTGGGCCTAGCGGCCTACGAGCAGTACTTC. Based on the CDR3 plus reference TRBV7-9 and TRBJ2-7, the full variable domain is DTGVSQNPRHKITKRGQNVTFRCDPISEHNRLYWYRQTLGQGPEFLTYFQNEAQLEKSRLLSDRFSAERPKGSFSTLEIQRTEQGDSAMYLCASSPHLGLAAYEQYFGPGTRLTVT.

CDR3 sequence: CASSLSGSGSNEQFF. CDR3 DNA: TGTGCCAGCAGTTTATCAGGGTCTGGCAGCAATGAGCAGTTCTTC. V is TRBV12-3 or TRBV12-4 and J is TRBJ2-1, with D perhaps matching TRBD1 (5 bases). V was pared by 2 bases and J by 6 bases, with 14 bases between. This CDR3 contains 15 residues.

In its sample, this clonotype was seen a few times. This chain joins TRBV12-3 or TRBV12-4 and TRBJ1-4, with D possibly TRBD1 on 5 matching bases. Trimming left V 3 bases short and J 8 bases short, with 10 bases between. The CDR3 contains 13 residues. CDR3 loop: CASSFEEGEKLFF. The CDR3 DNA reads TGTGCCAGCAGTTTCGAAGAGGGGGAAAAACTGTTTTTT.

There are a few counts of this clonotype. The gene calls are TRBV5-1 and TRBJ2-3; a possible D gene is TRBD2 (5 bases). Germline V gives CDR1 SGHRS, CDR2 YFSETQ. The V gene lost 0 bases and the J gene lost 2 bases, with 10 bases spanning the gap. The CDR3 length is 15 residues. The CDR3 DNA sequence: TGCGCCAGCAGCTTGGTTGACTACAACACAGATACGCAGTATTTT. Protein: CASSLVDYNTDTQYF.

In this sample, this clonotype turned up a few times. The chain uses TRBV29-1 and TRBJ1-2, with a tentative D call TRBD1 (5 bases). The CDR3 contains 11 residues. From germline, CDR1 is SQVTM and CDR2 ANQGSEA. V lost 7 bases, J lost 0 bases, and 6 bases lay in between. The CDR3 loop is CSATANYGYTF. DNA for the CDR3: TGCAGCGCGACAGCTAACTATGGCTACACCTTC. Supplemented by reference TRBV29-1 and TRBJ1-2, the full variable domain reads SAVISQKPSRDICQRGTSLTIQCQVDSQVTMMFWYRQQPGQSLTLIATANQGSEATYESGFVIDKFPISRPNLTFSTLTVSNMSPEDSSIYLCSATANYGYTFGSGTRLTVV.

This clonotype was detected a few times. V and J are TRBV3-1 and TRBJ2-1, with 8 bases lining up with TRBD2. This CDR3 comprises 15 residues. J was trimmed by 6 bases and V by 6 bases; bases with no gene match: 10. Germline CDR1 is LGHDT and CDR2 is YNNKEL (reference sequence). CDR3 bases: TGTGCCAGCAGTCTCGGGACTAGGTTTGGCAATGAGCAGTTCTTC. This sequence encodes CASSLGTRFGNEQFF.

The chain joins TRBV5-1 to TRBJ2-1; perhaps TRBD1 as D (6 bases). V was clipped by 4 bases and J by 4 bases, with 15 bases between them. This CDR3 spans 15 amino acids. Looked up from germline, CDR1 is SGHRS and CDR2 is YFSETQ. DNA for the CDR3: TGCGCCAGCAGCCAGGCCTCAAGGGGGTACAATGAGCAGTTCTTC. Protein: CASSQASRGYNEQFF. Combining the CDR3 with reference TRBV5-1 and TRBJ2-1 gives the whole variable domain KAGVTQTPRYLIKTRGQQVTLSCSPISGHRSVSWYQQTPGQGLQFLFEYFSETQRNKGNFPGRFSGRQFSNSRSEMNVSTLELGDSALYLCASSQASRGYNEQFFGPGTRLTVL.

The CDR3 DNA sequence: TGCAGTGCTACCCCCCGACAGTTACGCTATGGCTACACCTTC. Encoded protein: CSATPRQLRYGYTF. The chain couples TRBV20-1 to TRBJ1-2; D is possibly TRBD1 (5 bases). Germline CDR1 and CDR2: DFQATT and SNEGSKA (reference sequence). This CDR3 is 14 amino acids long. Trimming left V 4 bases short and J 4 bases short, with 16 bases between.

The genes are TRBV2 and TRBJ2-6; unclear D gene. Trimming took off 10 bases at V and 1 base at J, with 11 bases between the two ends. The CDR3 loop spans 14 amino acids. The germline V gene has CDR1 SNHLY and CDR2 FYNNEI. CDR3 bases: TGTGCCATTACGCTGCCTTCTGGGGCCAACGTCCTGACTTTC. This gives the protein CAITLPSGANVLTF.

The sample holds a few counts of this clonotype. This sequence joins TRBV27 and TRBJ1-2, with 7 bases fitting TRBD1. Trimming cost V 4 bases and J 4 bases; bases outside gene matches: 15. CDR3 length: 17 amino acids. The germline V gene has CDR1 MNHEY and CDR2 SMNVEV (reference sequence). In DNA form, the CDR3 reads TGTGCCAGCAGTTCATTGGGACGTAAGACAGGGAGCTATGGCTACACCTTC. It encodes CASSSLGRKTGSYGYTF.

This clonotype was found a few times. The chain employs TRBV20-1 and TRBJ1-5; a possible D gene is TRBD1 (6 bases). CDR1 is DFQATT and CDR2 is SNEGSKA in the germline V gene (reference sequence). The V gene lost 0 bases and the J gene lost 3 bases, with 21 bases spanning the gap. The CDR3 is 18 amino acids. Here the CDR3 DNA reads TGCAGTGCTAGAGATGGGGCAGTACCTCAGGGGATCAATCAGCCCCAGCATTTT. Translating it yields CSARDGAVPQGINQPQHF.

The chain employs TRBV3-1 and TRBJ2-1; 9 bases agree with TRBD2. Germline V CDR1 and CDR2: LGHDT, YNNKEL (reference sequence). CDR3 length: 16 amino acids. Germline trimming cut 1 base from V and 5 bases from J; bases unmatched to any gene: 6. The DNA of the CDR3 is TGTGCCAGCAGCCAAGGGGGACTAGCAAGAAACAATGAGCAGTTCTTC. Protein sequence: CASSQGGLARNNEQFF.

This clonotype was seen just once. The chain recombines TRBV27 with TRBJ1-2; 7 nucleotides agree with TRBD1. This CDR3 region has 14 residues. Germline values: CDR1 MNHEY, CDR2 SMNVEV (reference sequence). With 4 bases clipped from V and 6 bases from J, the junction kept 8 bases outside the gene matches. The CDR3 coding sequence is TGTGCCAGCAGTTCACAGGGGTTCCAGGATGGCTACACCTTC. Translating gives CASSSQGFQDGYTF.

This clonotype was observed a handful of times. The chain uses TRBV15 and TRBJ2-7, with TRBD1 matching over 7 bases. CDR3 size: 17 residues. V lost 1 base, J lost 0 bases, and 9 bases stayed unmatched. CDR1 is LNHNV, CDR2 YYDKDF, per germline (reference sequence). CDR3 region: CATSRVTGTASSYEQYF. The DNA of the CDR3 is TGTGCCACCAGCAGAGTCACCGGGACAGCAAGCTCCTACGAGCAGTACTTC.

This chain connects TRBV20-1 to TRBJ2-7; D is possibly TRBD1 (5 bases). Germline V gives CDR1 DFQATT, CDR2 SNEGSKA (reference sequence). The V end lost 7 bases, the J end lost 2 bases, and 12 bases lay between the germline ends. The CDR3 runs to 12 residues. CDR3 protein: CSGRTTAYEQYF. CDR3 DNA: TGCAGTGGTCGGACAACCGCCTACGAGCAGTACTTC.

The V gene is TRBV3-1, the J gene TRBJ2-5; 8 bases match TRBD1. The CDR3 loop spans 16 amino acids. J lost 4 bases, V lost 6 bases, and 13 bases had no gene match. Germline assignment: CDR1 LGHDT and CDR2 YNNKEL (reference sequence). This chain's CDR3 is CASSHLVQGVRETQYF. CDR3 bases: TGTGCCAGCAGTCACCTGGTACAGGGGGTCAGAGAGACCCAGTACTTC.

The chain combines TRBV29-1 with TRBJ2-3, with 9 nucleotides matching TRBD2. Germline lookup yields CDR1 SQVTM and CDR2 ANQGSEA. The CDR3 has 14 residues. J gave up 5 bases and V 4 bases, and 7 bases lay outside the gene matches. This CDR3 reads CSVAASGVVDTQYF. The CDR3 nucleotides are TGCAGCGTTGCGGCTAGCGGGGTAGTAGATACGCAGTATTTT.

This chain uses TRBV6-5 with TRBJ2-7, with 7 bases lining up with TRBD2. CDR1 MNHEY and CDR2 SVGAGI come from the germline V gene. V dropped 2 bases and J dropped 0; count of bases not matched to a gene: 4. CDR3 length: 15 residues. CDR3 nucleotides: TGTGCCAGCAGTTACCAGCGGGACGCCTCCTACGAGCAGTACTTC. Encoded protein: CASSYQRDASYEQYF.

This clonotype was recorded a few times. This chain joins TRBV5-5 and TRBJ1-1; 8 bases align to TRBD1. Per the germline V gene, CDR1 is SGHKS and CDR2 is YYEKEE (reference sequence). There are 14 residues in the CDR3. The J segment lost 3 bases and the V segment lost 4 bases, leaving 5 bases of the junction unmatched. CDR3 region: CASSTGQDYTEAFF. CDR3 DNA sequence: TGTGCCAGCAGCACGGGACAGGACTACACTGAAGCTTTCTTT.

J is TRBJ2-2 and V is TRBV27; TRBD2 matches 7 bases. CDR3 length: 16 residues. The germline V gene encodes CDR1 MNHEY and CDR2 SMNVEV (reference sequence). J lost 2 bases, V lost 4 bases, and 7 bases had no gene match. The CDR3 reads CASSSLTSANTGELFF. The CDR3 nucleotides are TGTGCCAGCAGTTCCCTCACTAGCGCCAACACCGGGGAGCTGTTTTTT.

The genes are TRBV20-1 and TRBJ2-3; D is unresolved. The ends were cut back, 7 bases at V and 4 bases at J, with 15 bases in the middle. Germline V gene lookup returns CDR1 DFQATT and CDR2 SNEGSKA (reference sequence). This CDR3 is built from 13 residues. The CDR3 region is CSGCQAVADTQYF. The CDR3 bases are TGCAGTGGTTGTCAGGCCGTCGCAGATACGCAGTATTTT.

This clonotype was counted only a few times. V and J are TRBV11-1 and TRBJ2-7, with D tentatively TRBD2 (5 bases). Trimming cost V 5 bases and J 0 bases, with 17 bases left between them. The V gene's germline CDR1 is SGHAT and CDR2 FQDESV (reference sequence). The CDR3 sequence is 16 residues long. CDR3 sequence reads: CASSPGIALSSYEQYF. CDR3 in DNA: TGTGCCAGCAGCCCCGGGATTGCATTGAGCTCCTACGAGCAGTACTTC.